The clone carrying this T cell receptor beta chain showed up many times. The antigen is not known. Via MiXCR, TCRdb re-called the RT-PCR reads, giving one row per CDR3 protein. This sample yields 250,000 to 350,000 distinct CDR3 sequences, of which approximately 21% are seen a single time; about 9.4% belongs to the top ten. The data are from a study of response to subunit inactivated influenza vaccine. The CDR3 covers 12 residues. V shed 7 bases and J shed 9 bases, with 10 bases lying between them. Study results and caveats: Each seasonal flu vaccination may recruit only limited new T cells, authors suggested.

The material sequenced was PBMCs from blood, taken less than 22 months after vaccination. The V and J genes are TRBV12-3 or TRBV12-4 and TRBJ1-6; D may be TRBD1 (5 bases). This TCR came from a man between 45 and 75 years old who received an inactivated influenza vaccine. Here the CDR3 DNA reads TGTGCCAGCACCATGACAGCTTCACCCCTCCACTTT. This gives the protein CASTMTASPLHF.